The entry that follows covers one TCR beta chain sequence. Only a few counts were recorded for this clone. The antigen this receptor binds is unknown. Per-nucleotide qualities are absent, and no much larger clonotype sits a single base away. Distinct nucleotide sequences in the sample also encode this CDR3. This entry comes from a study of beta chain features in type 1 diabetes listed by TCRdb under 2018. Study-level background: Patients and healthy donors did not differ in mean age, gender distribution, total cell number or subset yield. A total of under 120,000,000 sorted cells were examined across all samples, and RNA yield correlated strongly with the number of cells per subset. Naive and central memory subsets were obtained from all 30 or so donors, but regulatory and stem cell-like memory subsets were isolated from only 8 patients and roughly eight healthy donors. The study compared TCRB repertoires of sorted circulating CD4+ T cell subsets between recently diagnosed type 1 diabetes patients and matched healthy donors. The paper as a whole reports these results and caveats: Because cDNA was sequenced instead of genomic DNA, activated cells with high expression could be over-represented, although the groups did not differ in activation or CD3 levels. At VDJ recombination sites, patients with type 1 diabetes made fewer insertions and deleted more nucleotides, a pattern implying thymic rearrangement abnormalities. Shorter templates might be favored by PCR, yet because patient and control samples were amplified and corrected together, any such skew would affect both groups equally. Naive, central memory and regulatory TCRB repertoires appeared to be more alike among patients than among healthy donors. A moderate but significant shortening of TCRB CDR3 length was observed in type 1 diabetes patients in all four CD4+ subsets. HLA sub-analyses involved small numbers of individuals, so any influence of HLA type on TCRB rearrangement remained unresolved.

All of the isolated RNA was reverse transcribed with the High Capacity cDNA Reverse Transcription Kit, so expressed TCRB transcripts were sequenced. Deep immunoSEQ sequencing was applied to naive, central memory and regulatory T cell samples, giving an average of roughly 3.5 million total reads per sample. Sorted cells were lysed in RLT buffer and RNA was extracted with DNase-treated RNeasy Micro or Mini kits, depending on cell number. To prevent cross-contamination, each cell subset was processed individually, whereas patient and healthy donor samples were processed jointly. The immunoSEQ multiplex PCR was used to amplify TCRB sequences from cDNA, generating 87-bp fragments that spanned the CDR3 region. Sequencing of the amplicons was done on the Illumina HiSeq platform. The authors' analysis ran thus. PCR bias was computationally corrected using synthetic template baselines, reads within Hamming distance 2 were collapsed, and singletons that could not be merged were discarded. Reads were aligned to IMGT to assign V, D and J genes, CDR3 length, and insertions or deletions at six rearrangement sites. Clonotype counts were normalized to sorted cell number within each subset before computing true diversity and Gini coefficients with the tcR R package. Repertoire sharing was quantified using the overlap coefficient calculated on TCRB nucleotide sequences. As a proxy for the pre-selection repertoire, out-of-frame TCRB sequences from naive cells were analyzed. TCRdb's version of the immuneACCESS table is confined to in-frame rearrangements and falls short of the full clone set. An unresolved V gene accounts for under half of the shortfall where checked; the remainder is of unknown origin. D and trimming come from the DNA, and the V and J calls and clone size come from that table. This sample gives almost 350,000 clones in total; about 20% of them show up just once. The ten top clones hold around 0.04% of the sample.

Each donor gave one peripheral blood draw, averaging approximately 0.12 L, which was collected into heparinised tubes. Naive, central memory, regulatory and stem cell-like memory CD4+ T cells were sorted on a BD FACSAria II using a panel including CD45RO, CCR7, CD25, CD127, CD95 and CD27. All sorted populations exceeded 95% purity. PBMCs were separated immediately by Lymphoprep density gradient centrifugation and were stained directly, without being cultured. To minimize batch effects, samples were stained and sorted in pairs, one healthy donor with one patient per experiment. The source material was naive CD4+ T cells from blood. What the cell subset or site label conveys for this sample: true naive CD4+ T cells. This receptor was identified in a woman aged 18-30 years in good health.

The CDR3 region: CAWSVYETQYF. The DNA reads as follows: TGTGCCTGGAGTGTATATGAGACCCAGTACTTC. Recombination linked TRBV30 to TRBJ2-5, with the D gene not clear enough to name. CDR1 is given as GTSNPN and CDR2 as SVGIG, both from the germline V gene (reference sequence). The CDR3 covers 11 residues, taking in both the cysteine and the phenylalanine. The DNA shown is the 33-base CDR3, in frame from base 1. Relative to germline, V is 0 bases shorter and J is 5 bases shorter, with 4 bases between their ends.